This is a list of T cell receptor beta chains from one sample in a study of CD8+ T cells in alopecia areata. Clones were sequenced by immunoSEQ multiplex PCR, and TCRdb holds only the in-frame ones, with some missing. The sample has 160,000 or so clones, just over 65% seen once. This sample comprised CD8+ T cells sorted from blood, obtained at week 0. The receptors were gathered from a human donor with alopecia areata. CDR3s include the opening cysteine and the closing phenylalanine or tryptophan. D genes are given only for firm matches. Clone size is stated in some rows and not others, as once, few, many or a class when expanded.

J: TRBJ1-6; D: TRBD1; size: NA; V: TRBV4-1; DNA: TGCGCCAGCAGCCTCCAGACAGGGGGTAATTCACCCCTCCACTTT; CDR3: CASSLQTGGNSPLHF
J: TRBJ2-2; D: NA; size: NA; V: TRBV27; DNA: TGTGCCAGCAGTTTATCGCTACCGCGCTACACCGGGGAGCTGTTTTTT; CDR3: CASSLSLPRYTGELFF
J: TRBJ2-7; D: TRBD2; size: few; V: TRBV27; DNA: TGTGCCAGCGGACTAGTCTACGAGCAGTACTTC; CDR3: CASGLVYEQYF
J: TRBJ2-5; D: TRBD2; size: NA; V: TRBV7-9; DNA: TGTGCCAGCAGAATGACTAGCGGGGGGCAAGAGACCCAGTACTTC; CDR3: CASRMTSGGQETQYF
J: TRBJ2-5; D: NA; size: once; V: TRBV27; DNA: TGTGCCAGCAGTTTATTCCATCCCGGACACCAAATTAGGGAGACCCAGTACTTC; CDR3: CASSLFHPGHQIRETQYF
J: TRBJ2-1; D: TRBD2; size: NA; V: TRBV13; DNA: TGTGCCAGCAGCCAGCCCGGGAGCGGGGGGCACAATGAGCAGTTCTTC; CDR3: CASSQPGSGGHNEQFF
J: TRBJ2-3; D: TRBD2; size: NA; V: TRBV29-1; DNA: TGCAGCGTGGAAGGACTAGCGGGGATAAGCACAGATACGCAGTATTTT; CDR3: CSVEGLAGISTDTQYF
J: TRBJ2-2; D: NA; size: NA; V: TRBV27; DNA: TGTGCCAGCAGTTTAATGCGGGCGAACACCGGGGAGCTGTTTTTT; CDR3: CASSLMRANTGELFF
J: TRBJ2-1; D: TRBD2; size: NA; V: TRBV4-1; DNA: TGCGCCAGCAGCCAAGAGGCGGTAGCGGGGTACAATGAGCAGTTCTTC; CDR3: CASSQEAVAGYNEQFF
J: TRBJ2-1; D: NA; size: few; V: TRBV5-6; DNA: TGTGCCAGCAGCTTAAACAACAATGAGCAGTTCTTC; CDR3: CASSLNNNEQFF
J: TRBJ2-7; D: NA; size: once; V: TRBV30; DNA: TGTGCCTGGTCAGCGGACTCCTACGAGCAGTACTTC; CDR3: CAWSADSYEQYF
J: TRBJ2-7; D: NA; size: NA; V: TRBV29-1; DNA: TGCAGCGTTGTCACGGGGAACGAGCAGTACTTC; CDR3: CSVVTGNEQYF
J: TRBJ1-2; D: TRBD1; size: NA; V: TRBV27; DNA: TGTGCCAGCAGTTTAGGGGCAGGGGGCTATGGCTACACCTTC; CDR3: CASSLGAGGYGYTF
J: TRBJ2-5; D: NA; size: once; V: TRBV14; DNA: TGTGCCAGCAGCCAAGAGAGGGGGGCAAAGACCCAGTACTTC; CDR3: CASSQERGAKTQYF
J: TRBJ1-5; D: NA; size: once; V: TRBV2; DNA: TGTGCCAGCAGTCCAGGACATCGCAATCAGCCCCAGCATTTT; CDR3: CASSPGHRNQPQHF
J: TRBJ2-1; D: NA; size: NA; V: TRBV4-1; DNA: TGCGCCAGCAGCCAAGTCACGGGGCCCTTCAATGAGCAGTTCTTC; CDR3: CASSQVTGPFNEQFF
J: TRBJ2-7; D: TRBD1; size: NA; V: TRBV10-3; DNA: TGTGCCATCGGGACAGGCTCCTACGAGCAGTACTTC; CDR3: CAIGTGSYEQYF
J: TRBJ2-3; D: NA; size: NA; V: TRBV5-6; DNA: TGTGCCAGCAGCTTGGGGTCGGATACGCAGTATTTT; CDR3: CASSLGSDTQYF
J: TRBJ1-2; D: NA; size: many; V: TRBV13; DNA: TGTGCCAGCGTCCAGGGTACGGAACATAACTATGGCTACACCTTC; CDR3: CASVQGTEHNYGYTF
J: TRBJ1-6; D: NA; size: few; V: TRBV2; DNA: TGTGCCAGCATGAGGACGGTGGGTTCACCCCTCCACTTT; CDR3: CASMRTVGSPLHF
J: TRBJ2-3; D: NA; size: few; V: TRBV2; DNA: TGTGCCAGCAGCGGTAGCACAGATACGCAGTATTTT; CDR3: CASSGSTDTQYF
J: TRBJ2-3; D: TRBD1; size: once; V: TRBV7-8; DNA: TGTGCCAGCAGCCTCCTGCCGGACAGGACCCTAGATACGCAGTATTTT; CDR3: CASSLLPDRTLDTQYF
J: TRBJ2-3; D: TRBD2; size: NA; V: TRBV13; DNA: TGTGCCAGCAGCTATCTCTCGGCTAGCGGGGGTCTGGATACGCAGTATTTT; CDR3: CASSYLSASGGLDTQYF
J: TRBJ2-7; D: NA; size: NA; V: TRBV9; DNA: TGTGCCAGCAGTCCTACGGGGGGCGTTTCCTACGAGCAGTACTTC; CDR3: CASSPTGGVSYEQYF
J: TRBJ2-5; D: NA; size: NA; V: TRBV27; DNA: TGTGCCAGCAGTTTGGTGTTGGGAGAGACCCAGTACTTC; CDR3: CASSLVLGETQYF
J: TRBJ2-5; D: NA; size: few; V: TRBV23-1; DNA: TGCGCCAGCAGTCAATTCCACCGCAGGGAAGAAGAGACCCAGTACTTC; CDR3: CASSQFHRREEETQYF
J: TRBJ2-3; D: TRBD1; size: NA; V: TRBV15; DNA: TGTGCCACCAGCGGCAGACAGGGCGAGACAGTTGGGACGCAGTATTTT; CDR3: CATSGRQGETVGTQYF
J: TRBJ2-1; D: NA; size: once; V: TRBV30; DNA: TGTGCCTGGAGTGAAGGGGGTCCCCACAATGAGCAGTTCTTC; CDR3: CAWSEGGPHNEQFF
J: TRBJ2-7; D: NA; size: few; V: TRBV7-2; DNA: TGTGCCAGCAGGCTAAGACGGGACTTAGGAGGTGGCTCCTACGAGCAGTACTTC; CDR3: CASRLRRDLGGGSYEQYF
J: TRBJ2-2; D: TRBD2; size: NA; V: TRBV30; DNA: TGTGCCTGGAGTGGACTAGCGGGGGGCCACGCGAACACCGGGGAGCTGTTTTTT; CDR3: CAWSGLAGGHANTGELFF
J: TRBJ2-5; D: NA; size: once; V: TRBV7-2; DNA: TGTGCCAGCGGACAGCCCAACCAAGAGACCCAGTACTTC; CDR3: CASGQPNQETQYF
J: TRBJ1-5; D: NA; size: NA; V: TRBV2; DNA: TGTGCCAGCAGTGAATGGGGGGGAGGCAATCAGCCCCAGCATTTT; CDR3: CASSEWGGGNQPQHF
J: TRBJ2-7; D: TRBD1; size: NA; V: TRBV4-1; DNA: TGCGCCAGCAGCCGGGACAGGACCTACGAGCAGTACTTC; CDR3: CASSRDRTYEQYF
J: TRBJ1-1; D: NA; size: NA; V: TRBV30; DNA: TGTGCCTGGAGTGTGACAGCGAACACTGAAGCTTTCTTT; CDR3: CAWSVTANTEAFF
J: TRBJ2-4; D: NA; size: few; V: TRBV4-1; DNA: TGCGCCAGCAGACGCGATCCGGGACAAGACATATTGGGCCCAAAAAACATTCAGTACTTC; CDR3: CASRRDPGQDILGPKNIQYF
J: TRBJ2-5; D: NA; size: NA; V: TRBV7-8; DNA: TGTGCCAGCAGCTTAGCGCTAAGTCTAGAAGAGACCCAGTACTTC; CDR3: CASSLALSLEETQYF
J: TRBJ1-5; D: NA; size: NA; V: TRBV2; DNA: TGTGCCAGCAGTACAGGGCTGGTTCATCAGCCCCAGCATTTT; CDR3: CASSTGLVHQPQHF
J: TRBJ2-5; D: TRBD2; size: NA; V: TRBV6-5; DNA: TGTGCCAGCATGGGGACTACTGAGACCCAGTACTTC; CDR3: CASMGTTETQYF
J: TRBJ2-2; D: NA; size: NA; V: TRBV4-2; DNA: TGTGCCAGCAGAAAGACGGCCCTGGGGGGATCGAACACCGGGGAGCTGTTTTTT; CDR3: CASRKTALGGSNTGELFF
J: TRBJ2-7; D: NA; size: NA; V: TRBV15; DNA: TGTGCCACCAGCCCTGCAGGAGGATCCTACGAGCAGTACTTC; CDR3: CATSPAGGSYEQYF
J: TRBJ2-3; D: TRBD2; size: NA; V: TRBV4-2; DNA: TGTGCCAGCAGCTTAAGACTAGCAACCCTCTCCACAGATACGCAGTATTTT; CDR3: CASSLRLATLSTDTQYF
J: TRBJ2-3; D: NA; size: NA; V: TRBV5-4; DNA: TGTGCCAGCACAGAACCCTACCGGGATACGCAGTATTTT; CDR3: CASTEPYRDTQYF
J: TRBJ2-3; D: NA; size: NA; V: TRBV29-1; DNA: TGCAGCGTTGTGAGAGATACGCAGTATTTT; CDR3: CSVVRDTQYF
J: TRBJ2-7; D: NA; size: few; V: TRBV5-6; DNA: TGTGCCAGCAGAGGGGGGTCCTACGAGCAGTACTTC; CDR3: CASRGGSYEQYF
J: TRBJ1-1; D: NA; size: NA; V: TRBV4-1; DNA: TGCGCCAGCAGGGAGAGGCCAGGACAAACCCAGAACACTGAAGCTTTCTTT; CDR3: CASRERPGQTQNTEAFF
J: TRBJ2-1; D: NA; size: NA; V: TRBV4-1; DNA: TGCGCCAGCAGCCAAGAATCGGAGGGTGGGTCCTACAATGAGCAGTTCTTC; CDR3: CASSQESEGGSYNEQFF
J: TRBJ1-1; D: NA; size: few; V: TRBV4-1; DNA: TGCGCCAGCAGCCCCCCCCGTGGGGAGGGCACTGAAGCTTTCTTT; CDR3: CASSPPRGEGTEAFF
J: TRBJ2-3; D: TRBD2; size: NA; V: TRBV2; DNA: TGTGCCAGCAGTGAGAGGACTAGCGGGGGCGTAGATACGCAGTATTTT; CDR3: CASSERTSGGVDTQYF
J: TRBJ2-1; D: TRBD2; size: NA; V: TRBV6-5; DNA: TGTGCCAGCAGTTCCCAGCGGGGCTTGAATGAGCAGTTCTTC; CDR3: CASSSQRGLNEQFF
J: TRBJ1-2; D: TRBD1; size: NA; V: TRBV5-6; DNA: TGTGCCAGCAGCGCTGGGACAGCCCCGGGCTACACCTTC; CDR3: CASSAGTAPGYTF
J: TRBJ1-5; D: NA; size: NA; V: TRBV5-6; DNA: TGTGCCAGCAGCACGGGTATTGGGCAGCCCCAGCATTTT; CDR3: CASSTGIGQPQHF